This record concerns one TCR beta chain sequence. The sample holds a few counts of this clonotype. Its antigen is not yet known. No base quality values were provided; no much bigger clone lies one nucleotide off. This sample was included in a study of T cell repertoires in cytomegalovirus infection (dated by TCRdb to about 2019). Regarding the complete study: Peptide stimulations targeted recently identified HLA-C-restricted CMV epitopes, whose presentation resists viral immunomodulation, together with well-studied HLA-B-restricted epitopes. Donor HLA type was relevant to the analysis, because carriage of CMV infection together with the matching HLA type was indicated by public TCR beta signatures. Results the study describes overall, beyond this receptor: In both this cohort and an independent cohort of some 380 donors, the cumulative frequency of public TCR beta family members distinguished carriers of CMV infection plus the relevant HLA type. In the ex vivo response, HLA-C-restricted CMV-specific TCR beta clonotypes were dominant, and in two of eight donors the single most frequent clonotype came from this HLA-C-restricted group.

Trimming removed 4 bases from V and 1 base from J; the gene matches leave 4 bases unexplained. CDR1 and CDR2 were assigned from the germline V gene as SGHTA and FQGNSA. The CDR3 contains 14 residues, cysteine and phenylalanine counted. Only CDR3 DNA is held: 42 bases, read in frame from base 1. Taken with the paper, the label for treatment or condition translates to: in vitro stimulation with specific CMV peptide epitopes to enrich CMV-specific T cells. Data came from an Illumina HiSeq 1500. The raw public reads went through TCRdb reprocessing: fastp at Q25, MiXCR clone calling, in-frame beta chains kept. Each CDR3 protein gets just one entry, which takes the most common genes and DNA from the rows behind it. The sample table contains approximately 300,000 distinct CDR3 sequences; only one count was recorded for almost 30% of them. The biggest ten clones account for 15% to 25% of the sample.

The sequences come from cultured PBMCs, collected from culture after CMV antigen stimulation. The TCR was taken from a human donor in good health (CMV status not recorded). Some clones in this sample may be carry-over from other donors' samples. This chain is built from TRBV7-2 and TRBJ2-7; 7 central nucleotides agree with TRBD1. The sequenced DNA is TGTGCCAGCAGCTGGGGACAGCCTTCCTACGAGCAGTACTTC. Its protein reads: CASSWGQPSYEQYF.